This entry lists 2 T cell receptor beta chains sequenced from one sample in a study of T cells in Graves' hyperthyroidism and ophthalmopathy. The CDR3 regions of TCR beta were amplified from RNA transcripts. Carried out on the TCR CDR3, a first-round RT-PCR used the HTBI primer set. TCRdb used MiXCR to reprocess the multiplex PCR reads, holding one entry per CDR3 protein. The table has about 320,000 distinct CDR3 sequences, 15% to 20% seen once. The sample was blood. These receptors originate from a man aged 30 to 39 with Graves' hyperthyroidism.

This clonotype was picked up many times. This chain connects TRBV7-9 to TRBJ1-4; the D is unclear. V lost 0 bases and J 0 bases, leaving 8 bases between the germline ends. The germline gives CDR1 SEHNR, CDR2 FQNEAQ (reference sequence). The CDR3 length is 16 residues. CDR3 in amino acids: CASSLAGTATNEKLFF. CDR3 sequence (DNA): TGTGCCAGCAGCTTAGCCGGAACAGCAACTAATGAAAAACTGTTTTTT.

The rearrangement joins TRBV14 to TRBJ2-1; weak D call: TRBD2 (7 bases). The V gene lost 4 bases and the J gene lost 5 bases, with 18 bases spanning the gap. In germline, CDR1 is SGHDN, CDR2 FVKESK. This CDR3 is built from 16 residues. Here the CDR3 DNA reads TGTGCCAGCAGCCCACTTGGGGGGGGGCACGACAATGAGCAGTTCTTC. Its protein is CASSPLGGGHDNEQFF.